Each of the 2 T cell receptor beta chains below was sequenced from the same sample in a study of CD8 T cell repertoires and HIV-1 epitope variants. Generated by immunoSEQ multiplex PCR, the TCRdb table keeps only in-frame clones and is missing some. The sample carries 90,000 or so clones, roughly four fifths recorded once. The sequenced sample consisted of uncultured baseline CD8+ T cells from peripheral blood mononuclear cells (PBMCs). These receptors were obtained from a male donor with HIV.

This clone was detected only a few times. This CDR3 is also generated by other DNA sequences in the sample. The J gene is TRBJ2-7, the V gene TRBV4-2, with 7 bases that match TRBD2. CDR1 is LGHNA and CDR2 is YNFKEQ in the germline V gene. This CDR3 spans 12 amino acids. Trimming cost V 1 base and J 6 bases; bases outside gene matches: 0. The CDR3 reads CASSQAGGEQYF. The CDR3 coding sequence is TGTGCCAGCAGCCAAGCGGGGGGCGAGCAGTACTTC.

V usage is TRBV5-1 and J usage is TRBJ2-7; D is unresolved. Germline V gives CDR1 SGHRS, CDR2 YFSETQ. V was shortened by 0 bases and J by 1 base, with 8 bases between the two germline ends. This CDR3 is built from 14 residues. The CDR3 DNA reads as TGCGCCAGCAGCTTGGTTGGTCTGTCCTACGAGCAGTACTTC. It yields the protein CASSLVGLSYEQYF.